Sequencing of this T cell receptor (beta chain) was carried out in a study of T cells in Graves' hyperthyroidism and ophthalmopathy. The V gene lost 2 bases and the J gene lost 5 bases, with 22 bases spanning the gap. The CDR3 runs 16 residues. Germline lookup yields CDR1 DFQATT and CDR2 SNEGSKA (reference sequence). Study-wide findings and caveats: Blood also contained most expanded thyroid clonotypes above 0.001.

Amplified regions were TCR beta CDR3 sequences from RNA transcripts. A set of HTBI primers served as the primers for a first-round RT-PCR of the TCR CDR3. TCRdb processed the multiplex PCR reads anew with MiXCR; each CDR3 protein has one entry. The table lists roughly 700,000 distinct CDR3 sequences, about 15% of them singletons. Stable disease denoted Graves' hyperthyroidism without ophthalmopathy progression within 18 months. This clonotype was detected ten times or more. Its antigen is unknown. Sequencing was carried out using blood. The chain uses TRBV20-1 and TRBJ2-7; D tentatively reads TRBD1 or TRBD2 (6 bases each). This TCR was recovered from a woman aged 18 to 35 with Graves' hyperthyroidism. The DNA for the CDR3 is TGCAGTGCTAGAATTTCCGGCAGGGGAGGAGTCCACGAGCAGTACTTC. Protein sequence: CSARISGRGGVHEQYF.